A selection of T cell receptor beta chains follows, all from one sample in a study of blood T cell repertoires in COVID-19. The repertoire was sequenced with immunoSEQ multiplex PCR; TCRdb's copy has only in-frame clones and lacks some. In the table there are approximately 180,000 clones, more than 75% of which are singletons. The sequenced sample consisted of peripheral blood. All receptors derive from a human donor in a cohort sampled during active COVID-19. The CDR3 runs from the conserved cysteine through the conserved F or W. Each record gives: V gene, J gene, D gene, clone size, CDR3 protein, CDR3 DNA. D genes are given only for firm matches. Not all rows give a size; the values are once, few, many and, for expanded clones, a class.

>TRBV5-1|TRBJ2-7|.|.
CASSLVQGVYEQYF
TGCGCCAGCAGCTTGGTACAGGGTGTATACGAGCAGTACTTC
>TRBV4-1|TRBJ2-1|TRBD2|.
CASSPIGTKLLGEQFF
TGCGCCAGCAGCCCGATCGGGACTAAGCTCTTGGGTGAGCAGTTCTTC
>TRBV28|TRBJ1-2|TRBD1|.
CASSWQGDRGDYGYTF
TGTGCCAGCAGTTGGCAGGGGGACAGGGGGGACTATGGCTACACCTTC
>TRBV5-1|TRBJ2-7|.|.
CASSLAFITLGGTYEQYF
TGCGCCAGCAGCTTGGCCTTTATTACTTTAGGAGGAACCTACGAGCAGTACTTC
>TRBV7-2|TRBJ2-5|.|.
CASSLGLLTQYF
TGTGCCAGCAGCTTAGGGCTTTTGACCCAGTACTTC
>TRBV5-1|TRBJ2-7|.|.
CASSRRTEVSYEQYF
TGCGCCAGCAGCCGCCGGACAGAAGTCTCCTACGAGCAGTACTTC
>TRBV2|TRBJ2-5|TRBD2|.
CGCLGGETQYF
TGTGGTTGCCTCGGGGGGGAGACCCAGTACTTC
>TRBV6-2/TRBV6-3|TRBJ2-5|.|.
CASSFLGTLKETQYF
TGTGCCAGCAGTTTCCTCGGGACTCTTAAAGAGACCCAGTACTTC
>TRBV15|TRBJ2-1|.|.
CATSLRRRNEQFF
TGTGCCACCAGCTTAAGGAGGCGGAATGAGCAGTTCTTC
>TRBV27|TRBJ2-7|.|.
CASSLLQGSPYEQYF
TGTGCCAGCAGTTTATTACAGGGATCCCCCTACGAGCAGTACTTC
>TRBV19|TRBJ2-1|TRBD2|.
CASSRLADGNEQFF
TGTGCCAGTAGTAGGCTAGCGGATGGGAATGAGCAGTTCTTC
>TRBV9|TRBJ1-4|TRBD1|.
CASSSTGTVNEKLFF
TGTGCCAGCAGCAGCACCGGGACAGTTAATGAAAAACTGTTTTTT
>TRBV4-1|TRBJ1-1|TRBD1|.
CASSGVQGQKNTEAFF
TGCGCCAGCAGCGGCGTACAGGGACAGAAGAACACTGAAGCTTTCTTT
>TRBV30|TRBJ2-1|.|.
CAGGTSSYNEQFF
TGTGCCGGTGGGACAAGCTCCTACAATGAGCAGTTCTTC
>TRBV5-1|TRBJ2-2|.|.
CASSLEGVPPGELFF
TGCGCCAGCAGCTTGGAGGGGGTTCCCCCCGGGGAGCTGTTTTTT
>TRBV4-3|TRBJ1-2|.|.
CASSQDLQADVTGYTF
TGCGCCAGCAGCCAAGATTTACAGGCGGACGTCACCGGCTACACCTTC
>TRBV6-5|TRBJ1-1|.|.
CASSSGDENTEAFF
TGTGCCAGCAGTTCGGGAGACGAGAACACTGAAGCTTTCTTT
>TRBV19|TRBJ2-1|.|.
CASSIGPLTYNEQFF
TGTGCCAGTAGTATAGGTCCGCTAACCTACAATGAGCAGTTCTTC
>TRBV27|TRBJ1-5|TRBD1|.
CASSLRGTGGTQPQHF
TGTGCCAGCAGTTTGCGCGGGACAGGGGGCACTCAGCCCCAGCATTTT
>TRBV2|TRBJ2-2|.|.
CASRTGTSNTGELFF
TGTGCCAGCAGAACCGGGACTTCGAACACCGGGGAGCTGTTTTTT
>TRBV27|TRBJ1-2|.|.
CASSLGGAGYGYTF
TGTGCCAGCAGCCTCGGGGGGGCTGGCTATGGCTACACCTTC
>TRBV28|TRBJ1-2|.|once
CASRLKGTGFYTF
TGTGCCAGCAGGCTAAAGGGAACGGGGTTCTACACCTTC
>TRBV19|TRBJ1-1|.|.
CASSTAGMWNTEAFF
TGTGCCAGTAGTACGGCCGGGATGTGGAACACTGAAGCTTTCTTT
>TRBV4-3|TRBJ2-7|.|few
CASSQDGGYEQYF
TGCGCCAGCAGCCAGGACGGGGGCTACGAGCAGTACTTC
>TRBV18|TRBJ2-1|TRBD2|.
CASSEVQTSGSTYNEQFF
TGTGCCAGCTCAGAGGTCCAGACTAGCGGATCGACCTACAATGAGCAGTTCTTC
>TRBV10-1|TRBJ1-2|.|once
CASSETGWNYGYTF
TGCGCCAGCAGTGAAACAGGGTGGAACTATGGCTACACCTTC
>TRBV12-5|TRBJ2-1|TRBD1|once
CASGLDRGNSYNEQFF
TGTGCTAGTGGTTTGGACAGGGGGAACTCCTACAATGAGCAGTTCTTC
>TRBV4-1|TRBJ1-5|.|.
CASSQGAPGDQPQHF
TGCGCCAGCAGCCAAGGGGCCCCGGGGGATCAGCCCCAGCATTTT
>TRBV28|TRBJ1-2|.|.
CASSYNGDYYGYTF
TGTGCCAGCAGTTATAACGGAGATTACTATGGCTACACCTTC
>TRBV7-9|TRBJ2-5|.|.
CASSPPQETQYF
TGTGCCAGCAGCCCTCCGCAAGAGACCCAGTACTTC
>TRBV6-5|TRBJ1-1|.|once
CASSYSEDSTEAFF
TGTGCCAGCAGTTACTCGGAGGACAGCACTGAAGCTTTCTTT
>TRBV5-6|TRBJ2-7|.|.
CASSLGTTSYEQYF
TGTGCCAGCAGCTTGGGGACTACTTCCTACGAGCAGTACTTC
>TRBV27|TRBJ2-1|TRBD2|once
CASSFSGRPQTYNEQFF
TGTGCCAGCAGTTTTAGCGGGAGGCCCCAAACTTACAATGAGCAGTTCTTC
>TRBV7-2|TRBJ2-7|.|.
CASSLRQGGGYEQYF
TGTGCCAGCAGCTTACGACAGGGAGGCGGCTACGAGCAGTACTTC
>TRBV7-8|TRBJ2-2|.|.
CASSLRVPRSGWNTGELFF
TGTGCCAGCAGCTTAAGGGTGCCCCGTAGCGGATGGAACACCGGGGAGCTGTTTTTT
>TRBV7-2|TRBJ2-1|.|.
CASSLGSLGEQFF
TGTGCCAGCAGCTTAGGTAGCTTGGGTGAGCAGTTCTTC
>TRBV19|TRBJ1-2|.|.
CASSTGMYGYTF
TGTGCCAGTAGTACGGGGATGTATGGCTACACCTTC
>TRBV9|TRBJ2-1|TRBD2|.
CASSGGTSGAWSYNEQFF
TGTGCCAGCAGCGGCGGGACTAGCGGGGCCTGGAGTTACAATGAGCAGTTCTTC
>TRBV5-5|TRBJ2-5|.|.
CASTRQEQETQYF
TGTGCCAGCACGAGACAGGAGCAAGAGACCCAGTACTTC
>TRBV4-3|TRBJ1-5|.|many
CASSQELGHGNQPQHF
TGCGCCAGCAGCCAGGAACTGGGGCATGGCAATCAGCCCCAGCATTTT
>TRBV7-8|TRBJ1-4|.|.
CASSLEQATNEKLFF
TGTGCCAGCAGCTTAGAACAGGCAACTAATGAAAAACTGTTTTTT
>TRBV20-1|TRBJ2-3|TRBD2|.
CSASSSRLAGGPQPGTDTQYF
TGCAGTGCTAGTTCCTCCAGACTAGCGGGGGGCCCCCAACCTGGCACAGATACGCAGTATTTT
>TRBV5-1|TRBJ2-5|TRBD1|.
CASSLGGTELQETQYF
TGCGCCAGCAGCTTGGGTGGGACAGAACTGCAAGAGACCCAGTACTTC
>TRBV19|TRBJ2-1|.|.
CASSMWSSVPYNEQFF
TGTGCCAGTAGTATGTGGTCTAGTGTCCCCTACAATGAGCAGTTCTTC
>TRBV29-1|TRBJ2-5|TRBD1|.
CSVPGQGGETQYF
TGCAGCGTACCGGGACAGGGAGGAGAGACCCAGTACTTC